The 5 T cell receptor beta chains below all came from one sample that was sequenced in a study of T-cell reconstitution after alpha-beta-depleted transplantation in children. Construction of the TCRbeta library involved unique molecular identifiers. Using its own MiXCR run on the PCR reads, TCRdb lists one record per CDR3 protein. Here the sample spans roughly 500,000 distinct CDR3 sequences, 32% being singletons. The material sequenced was PBMCs from the stem cell graft donor, taken from the stem cell graft. These receptors came from a human donor who donated a stem cell graft to a child with aplastic anemia.

The J gene is TRBJ1-2, the V gene TRBV19; 7 nucleotides agree with TRBD1. Per the germline V gene, CDR1 is LNHDA and CDR2 is SQIVND (reference sequence). V shed 3 bases, J shed 4 bases, and the junction held 11 bases outside the gene matches. This CDR3 is built from 16 residues. The CDR3 is CASSITNRGEGYGYTF. CDR3 coding DNA: TGTGCCAGTAGTATTACAAACAGGGGAGAGGGCTATGGCTACACCTTC.

The chain combines TRBV7-9 with TRBJ1-5; TRBD1 agrees at 11 bases. Germline CDR1 SEHNR, CDR2 FQNEAQ (reference sequence). This CDR3 is built from 16 residues. Germline trimming cut 1 base from V and 5 bases from J; bases unmatched to any gene: 4. Here the CDR3 DNA reads TGTGCCAGCAGCTTAGGGACAGGGGGCTTGGATCAGCCCCAGCATTTT. This translates into CASSLGTGGLDQPQHF.

About this clonotype: The junction differs from germline at one of its ends, possibly a read error. This chain joins TRBV11-3 and TRBJ2-1, with a weak D call TRBD2 (5 bases). Germline lookup yields CDR1 SGHNT and CDR2 YENEEA. CDR3 length equals 14 residues. The CDR3 reads CASSSGNSDNEQFF. CDR3 bases: TGTGCCAGCAGCTCCGGGAACTCCGACAATGAGCAGTTCTTC.

This clonotype was recorded a few times. The chain recombines TRBV10-3 with TRBJ1-5; D is undetermined. Trimming took off 4 bases at V and 2 bases at J, with 15 bases between the two ends. The CDR3 totals 16 residues. Germline values: CDR1 ENHRY, CDR2 SYGVKD. The DNA for the CDR3 is TGTGCCATCAGTGGTGTTGGCCCGGACGGCAATCAGCCCCAGCATTTT. It codes for CAISGVGPDGNQPQHF.

The V call is TRBV5-8, the J call TRBJ1-4; 7 bases are shared with TRBD1. The CDR3 is made up of 16 amino acids. CDR1 is SGHTS, CDR2 YDEGEE, per germline. The J segment lost 2 bases and the V segment lost 0 bases, leaving 4 bases of the junction unmatched. This CDR3 is CASSLAPGQTNEKLFF. CDR3 nucleotides: TGTGCCAGCAGCTTGGCCCCGGGACAGACTAATGAAAAACTGTTTTTT.